This is a list of T cell receptor beta chains from one sample in a study of shared clonotypes between healthy human individuals. The method was immunoSEQ multiplex PCR; TCRdb's version includes in-frame clones alone and lacks a portion of them. The sample has approximately 2.1 million clones; approximately 95% are singletons. The material sequenced was naive CD4+ T cells from PBMCs. Source of these receptors: a man younger than 35 in good health. Some clones in this sample may be carry-over from other donors' samples. The CDR3 runs from the conserved cysteine through the conserved F or W. D genes are given only for firm matches. Size is omitted from some rows. Given values are once, few, many or a class for expanded clones.

abundance	v_gene	d_gene	j_gene	CDR3nt	CDR3aa
-	TRBV11-2	-	TRBJ2-5	TGTGCCAGCAGCCAAGGTCGAGCCTACCAAGAGACCCAGTACTTC	CASSQGRAYQETQYF
-	TRBV5-1	TRBD2	TRBJ2-5	TGCGCCAGCAGCTTGGTTGTTAGCGGGGATTACCAAGAGACCCAGTACTTC	CASSLVVSGDYQETQYF
-	TRBV6-4	TRBD2	TRBJ2-1	TGTGCCAGCAGTCCTGGGACTAGCGGGCGGAGCTCCTACAATGAGCAGTTCTTC	CASSPGTSGRSSYNEQFF
-	TRBV27	-	TRBJ2-2	TGTGCCAGCCATGGGGGAACTCGACCAGACGGGGAGCTGTTTTTT	CASHGGTRPDGELFF
-	TRBV4-1	-	TRBJ2-1	TGCGCCAGCAGCCAAGATGGCAATGAGCAGTTCTTC	CASSQDGNEQFF
-	TRBV7-6	-	TRBJ1-1	TGTGCCAGCAGCCCTCGGTGGAACACTGAAGCTTTCTTT	CASSPRWNTEAFF
-	TRBV7-9	-	TRBJ1-4	TGTGCCAGCAGCGATCAGTATGGCAGGGAGTTCAGTGAAAAACTGTTTTTT	CASSDQYGREFSEKLFF
once	TRBV5-1	-	TRBJ1-2	TGCGCCAGCAGTCGCGGGGAGGGGCTCTATGGCTACACCTTC	CASSRGEGLYGYTF
-	TRBV28	TRBD2	TRBJ2-6	TGTGCCAGCAGCTCGGGAGGCCTCTCGGCCAACGTCCTGACTTTC	CASSSGGLSANVLTF
-	TRBV28	-	TRBJ1-1	TGTGCCAGCAGAAACGGGGGCAGTTTCACTGAAGCTTTCTTT	CASRNGGSFTEAFF
-	TRBV5-1	-	TRBJ2-2	TGCGCCAGCAGCTTGGCCCTGACCAGCACCGGGGAGCTGTTTTTT	CASSLALTSTGELFF
-	TRBV28	-	TRBJ2-3	TGTGCCAGCCGCGGACCCTGGGGCACAGATACGCAGTATTTT	CASRGPWGTDTQYF
-	TRBV18	-	TRBJ1-1	TGTGCCAGCTCGGAGACCGCGAACACTGAAGCTTTCTTT	CASSETANTEAFF
once	TRBV7-9	-	TRBJ2-7	TGTGCCAGCAGCTTAGGAGGGGGGGAGACCTACGAGCAGTACTTC	CASSLGGGETYEQYF
-	TRBV19	-	TRBJ2-2	TGTGCCAGTAGTATACTCCAAGGCAGCGCGAACACCGGGGAGCTGTTTTTT	CASSILQGSANTGELFF
-	TRBV9	TRBD1	TRBJ2-2	TGTGCCAGCAGCCCGGGACAGCTTGGGGAGCTGTTTTTT	CASSPGQLGELFF
few	TRBV14	-	TRBJ1-3	TGTGCCAGCAGCCGAGCGACCTCTGGAAACACCATATATTTT	CASSRATSGNTIYF
-	TRBV5-1	TRBD1	TRBJ2-7	TGCGCCAGCAGCTTTGACAGGGGCCCCTTCGACTTC	CASSFDRGPFDF
-	TRBV15	-	TRBJ2-7	TGTGCCACCAGCAGAGGACAGGATTTGGCCTACGAGCAGTACTTC	CATSRGQDLAYEQYF
few	TRBV6-6	-	TRBJ2-1	TGTGCCAGCAGTTACAGGAATGAGCAGTTCTTC	CASSYRNEQFF
-	TRBV7-4	TRBD2	TRBJ2-3	TGTGCCAGCAGCTTCGGGGCCGCGGGAGCGGGGGCAGATACGCAGTATTTT	CASSFGAAGAGADTQYF
-	TRBV28	TRBD2	TRBJ2-3	TGTGCCAGCAGTAAGGGACTAGCGGGAGGGACAGATACGCAGTATTTT	CASSKGLAGGTDTQYF
-	TRBV28	TRBD2	TRBJ2-7	TGTGCCAGCAGTTTATTCCTAGCGGGAGGGCTCACGAACGAGCAGTACTTC	CASSLFLAGGLTNEQYF
-	TRBV7-2	-	TRBJ1-2	TGTGCCAGCAGCCCCCGGGACGGTAGGGACTATGGCTACACCTTC	CASSPRDGRDYGYTF
once	TRBV30	-	TRBJ2-6	TGTGCCTGGAGGGTCTCTGGGGCCAACGTCCTGACTTTC	CAWRVSGANVLTF
-	TRBV7-6	-	TRBJ2-3	TGTGCCAGCAACGGAGGGCCCACAGATACGCAGTATTTT	CASNGGPTDTQYF
-	TRBV10-1	TRBD2	TRBJ2-7	TGCGCCAGCATGAGTGAAGCGGGAGATCCGTACTTC	CASMSEAGDPYF
-	TRBV19	-	TRBJ2-1	TGTGCCAGTAGTAGAGTGGGCGAGCAGTTCTTC	CASSRVGEQFF
-	TRBV5-1	-	TRBJ2-7	TGCGCCAGCAGCTTGGACAGTCCGACCTACGAGCAGTACTTC	CASSLDSPTYEQYF
-	TRBV6-5	TRBD1	TRBJ2-3	TGTGCCAGCAGGCGGACAGGGACGGATACGCAGTATTTT	CASRRTGTDTQYF
-	TRBV5-1	-	TRBJ2-1	TGCGCCAGCAGTCTGGCGAGCTACGGTGAGCAGTTCTTC	CASSLASYGEQFF
-	TRBV27	TRBD2	TRBJ2-1	TGTGCCAGCAGTCCCCGCGCGGGAGAGGGTGGCCTTCTCCACAATGAGCAGTTCTTC	CASSPRAGEGGLLHNEQFF
-	TRBV5-1	-	TRBJ2-7	TGCGCCAGCAGCCACCCCCGGGAGCCCACTTACGAGCAGTACTTC	CASSHPREPTYEQYF